This TCR beta chain appears in the sequencing data of a study of cytomegalovirus exposure and HLA in healthy donors. The study's findings and limits: The study had only CMV serostatus as immune exposure information. Owing to their indistinguishability, certain V segments, notably TRBV6-2 and TRBV6-3, were excluded.

As regards this clone: Its target is unknown.

The V and J ends lost 6 bases and 6 bases respectively, with 9 bases between them. Germline-derived CDR1 and CDR2 are MDHEN and SYDVKM. The length of the CDR3 is 11 residues. It was with 60 Vbeta and 13 Jbeta primers that the PCR ran. TCRdb's table, derived via immunoSEQ multiplex PCR, lists solely in-frame clones and lacks some. In the table there are about 70,000 clones, roughly nine tenths of which are singletons. The chain combines TRBV28 with TRBJ2-7; no clear D. This sequence originates from a woman under 40 in good health and CMV-seropositive. The specimen was PBMCs. CDR3 DNA sequence: TGTGCCAGCAGCCGGCCGGGCGAGCAGTACTTC. It codes for CASSRPGEQYF.